This paragraph reports one T cell receptor beta chain. The data were obtained in a study of T cell changes during pregnancy in multiple sclerosis. Using immunoSEQ multiplex PCR, the repertoire was profiled, and TCRdb retains in-frame clones only, with some absent. This sample has about 58,000 clones; roughly 93% occur once, and the top ten carry approximately 3.5%. V was trimmed by 4 bases and J by 5 bases, leaving 15 bases between them. The CDR3 contains 15 residues. Germline assignment: CDR1 SGHAT and CDR2 FQNNGV. The source material was CD8+ T cells from peripheral blood mononuclear cells, sampled in the second trimester of pregnancy. This clonotype originated in a female donor with multiple sclerosis, enrolled in a pregnancy study. The gene calls are TRBV11-2 and TRBJ2-1, with D tentatively TRBD1 (6 bases). CDR3 bases: TGTGCCAGCAGCTCCACAGGGATACTCCACAATGAGCAGTTCTTC. Translating gives CASSSTGILHNEQFF.